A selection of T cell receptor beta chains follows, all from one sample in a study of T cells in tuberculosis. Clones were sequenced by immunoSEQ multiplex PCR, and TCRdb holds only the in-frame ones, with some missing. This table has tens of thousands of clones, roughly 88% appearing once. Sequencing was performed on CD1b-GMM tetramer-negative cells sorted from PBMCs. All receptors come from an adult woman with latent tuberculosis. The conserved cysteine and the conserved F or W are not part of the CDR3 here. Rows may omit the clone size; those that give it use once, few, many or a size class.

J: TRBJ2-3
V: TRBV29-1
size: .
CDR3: SGGGQGTATDTQY

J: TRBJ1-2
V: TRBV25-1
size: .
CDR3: ASSEYFPRGHGYT

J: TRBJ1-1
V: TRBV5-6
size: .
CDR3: ASSFGRGAGNTEAF

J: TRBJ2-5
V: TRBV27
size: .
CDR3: ASSGRGGYQETQY

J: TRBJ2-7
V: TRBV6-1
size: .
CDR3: ASSGPDRGLRYEQY

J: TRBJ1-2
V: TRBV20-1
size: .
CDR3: SAEGGGYT

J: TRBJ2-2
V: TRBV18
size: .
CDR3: ASSPLNSYTGELF

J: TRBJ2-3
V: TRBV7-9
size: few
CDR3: ASSPGTSGGTDTQY

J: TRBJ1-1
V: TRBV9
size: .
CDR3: ASSGTGEAF

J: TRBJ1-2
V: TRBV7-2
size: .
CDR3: ASSFSRQTSNYGYT

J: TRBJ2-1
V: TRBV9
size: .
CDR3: ASSVDVGGGAREQF

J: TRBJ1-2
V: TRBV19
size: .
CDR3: ASRAGTGGDGYT

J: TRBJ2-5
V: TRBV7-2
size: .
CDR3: ASSLRRRGVLPETQY

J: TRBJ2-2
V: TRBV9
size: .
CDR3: ASSVAGEITGELF

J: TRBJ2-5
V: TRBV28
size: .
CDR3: ASSSAGIVQETQY

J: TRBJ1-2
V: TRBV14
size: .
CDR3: ASSQDRSWYGYT

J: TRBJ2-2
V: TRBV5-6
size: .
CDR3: ASSFGGGGRGTGELF

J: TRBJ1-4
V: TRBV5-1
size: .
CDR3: ASSLVFPGGGRRNEKLF

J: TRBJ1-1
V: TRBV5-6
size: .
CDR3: ASSLNRGSRETEAF

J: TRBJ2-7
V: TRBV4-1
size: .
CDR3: ASSQPGQGAYEQY

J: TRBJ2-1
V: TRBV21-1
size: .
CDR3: ASSKDCSGESWNEQF

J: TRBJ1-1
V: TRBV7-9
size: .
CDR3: ASTGTDSEAF

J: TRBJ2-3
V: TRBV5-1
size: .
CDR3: ASSPRQGPDTQY

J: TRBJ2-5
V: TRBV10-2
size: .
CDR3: ASRGQGVWQETQY

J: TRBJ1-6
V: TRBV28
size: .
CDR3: ASSPPGGSSPLH

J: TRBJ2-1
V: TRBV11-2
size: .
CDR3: ASSPTGSIYNEQF

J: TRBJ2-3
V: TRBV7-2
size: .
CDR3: ASSFRAGRTDTQY

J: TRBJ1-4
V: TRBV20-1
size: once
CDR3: SAGTDAKLF

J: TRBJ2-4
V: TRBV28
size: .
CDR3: ASSLSTGAGGKNIQY

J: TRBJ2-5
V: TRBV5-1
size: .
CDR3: ASSRSTGGVETQY

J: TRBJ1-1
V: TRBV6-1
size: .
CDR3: ASNQGAETEAF

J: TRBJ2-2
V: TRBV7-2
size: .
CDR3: ASSLVVGAGELF

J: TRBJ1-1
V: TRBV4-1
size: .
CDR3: ASSLSGTGMNTEAF

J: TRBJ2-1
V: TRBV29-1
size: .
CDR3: SVEIGRGHNEQF

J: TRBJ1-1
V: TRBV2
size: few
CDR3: ASSGRGRGSTEAF

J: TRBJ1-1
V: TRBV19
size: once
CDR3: ASSIEGTARAEAF

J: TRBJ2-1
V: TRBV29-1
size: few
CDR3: IGVGQSYNEQF

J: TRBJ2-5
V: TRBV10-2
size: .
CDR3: ASSERRTGGQETQY

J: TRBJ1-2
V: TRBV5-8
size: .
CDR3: ASSLRNQGFRDGYT

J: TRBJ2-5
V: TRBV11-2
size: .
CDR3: ASSSSFSGGETQY

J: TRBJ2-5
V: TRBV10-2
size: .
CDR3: ASSKMLTGTSGDQYQETQY